This T cell receptor beta chain comes out of a study of blood T cell repertoires in COVID-19. Produced via immunoSEQ multiplex PCR; TCRdb's table is partial and in-frame only. The table has approximately 230,000 clones, 84% seen once. The trim removed 1 base at V and 4 bases at J, leaving 5 bases unmatched. CDR1 and CDR2 (germline): SGHVS, FQNEAQ. There are 15 residues in the CDR3. This clone appeared once. The sequence was collected from a man aged 25-45 years with active or convalescent COVID-19. The sequenced sample was peripheral blood. The V gene is TRBV7-8, the J gene TRBJ1-2; 8 bases are shared with TRBD1. DNA for the CDR3: TGTGCCAGCAGCTTAGAGCCGGGACAGGCCTATGGCTACACCTTC. Translation: CASSLEPGQAYGYTF.